This T cell receptor (beta chain) was retrieved from a study of T cells in Graves' hyperthyroidism and ophthalmopathy (dated by TCRdb to the late 2010s). As for the study more broadly: Peripheral blood was sampled at the time of initial diagnosis, prior to any treatment. A discovery cohort of approximately 97 patients, approximately 44 with Graves' ophthalmopathy and about 60 with stable Graves' hyperthyroidism, was used to find distinguishing TCR V-J signatures. An independent validation cohort of 18 to 20 hyperthyroidism patients and approximately 15 patients who later progressed to ophthalmopathy tested prospective prediction of ophthalmopathy. For training and testing, the 95 to 100 patients in the discovery cohort were randomly divided in a 7:3 ratio. In addition, the study compared T-cell repertoires in thyroid tissue and in blood from several Graves' hyperthyroidism patients. After sampling, hyperthyroidism patients received methimazole starting at 30 mg daily, and ophthalmopathy patients received high-dose intravenous methylprednisolone. According to the paper, TCR Vbeta CDR3 sequencing was carried out on more than 120 peripheral blood samples, which came from under 50 ophthalmopathy, 80 or so hyperthyroidism and about 17 progressor patients.

The germline ends are 13 bases apart after V is trimmed by 2 bases and J by 11 bases. Spanning cysteine to phenylalanine, the CDR3 consists of 12 amino acids. The kept DNA is CDR3 alone, 36 bases in frame from the first base. The germline V gene (reference sequence) yields GTSNPN for CDR1 and SVGIG for CDR2. Points on this clonotype: Its antigen remains unidentified. One base away there is no much larger clone; base qualities are not given.

The TCR beta CDR3 regions were amplified from the RNA transcripts. The TCR CDR3 was subjected to a first round of RT-PCR using the HTBI primer set and the Qiagen OneStep RT-PCR kit. The libraries were constructed in a second round of multiplex PCR and then size-selected and purified. Sequencing of the libraries was done on an Illumina HiSeq2000 using paired-end 100 bp reads. The authors' analysis ran thus. Raw data were processed with SOAPnuke, discarding reads with adapters, uncalled bases, mean Phred below 15, or no exact constant-primer or identifier match. High-quality paired reads were merged with COPE v1.2.5, and unique nucleotide sequences were defined as clonotypes. Clonotypes were aligned to IMGT TRBV, TRBD and TRBJ reference segments using MiTCR v1.1. The analysis included only V-J combinations with a frequency above 0.0001, which together covered approximately 99% of the repertoires. A TCS score was defined as the ratio of F50 (clonal expansion) to E x V (chaos), with BLOSUM62-based TCRdist applied between CDR3 peptides within each V-J. Welch's t-statistics and random forest reduced fewer than 600 V-J features to roughly 13, which were used in a naive Bayes classifier (R e1071). TCRdb handled the public reads itself, with Q25 trimming in fastp and clone calling in MiXCR, and kept productive beta chains. Identical CDR3 protein sequences are pooled into one entry, listed with their most common genes and DNA. Clone size and V and J calls follow TCRdb, not the original study. For this sample the table gives 300,000 to 450,000 distinct CDR3 sequences, of which under 15% were detected only once. Together, the top ten hold approximately 29% of the sample.

Stable Graves' hyperthyroidism was defined as no progression to ophthalmopathy during 18 months of follow-up. The hyperthyroidism patients were between 18 and 65 years old and newly diagnosed, with a disease duration of less than 2 months. Exclusion was applied to patients with uncontrolled infections, other autoimmune diseases, pregnancy or lactation. Diagnoses relied on clinical symptoms, serum thyroxine and TRAb, thyroid ultrasound and orbital computed tomography. PBMCs were separated from 7.5 to 10 ml of fresh peripheral blood using Ficoll-Paque density gradient centrifugation. Total RNA was extracted with Trizol reagent, and quality was checked on an Agilent 2100 Bioanalyzer. General findings and caveats noted by the study authors: In cross-validation, a model built on a 13 V-J signature told ophthalmopathy apart from stable hyperthyroidism with roughly 87% sensitivity and about 81% specificity, and in testing the same model reached 80%/75%. In validation, the model predicted progression to ophthalmopathy a median of roughly 6.1 months before onset, with roughly 70% sensitivity and 72.22% specificity. Most expanded thyroid clonotypes (frequency above 0.001) were also detected in blood, suggesting blood repertoires may reflect thyroid immune responses. Sample size was not statistically predetermined, and blinding of investigators to group allocation was not performed.

The chain uses TRBV30 and TRBJ1-5, with a tentative D gene TRBD1 over 5 matching bases. Material: blood. The source of this sequence is a woman younger than 45 with Graves' hyperthyroidism. The sequenced DNA: TGTGCCTGGAGTACAGTAGTGGGGGCCCAGCATTTT. Its protein product is CAWSTVVGAQHF.